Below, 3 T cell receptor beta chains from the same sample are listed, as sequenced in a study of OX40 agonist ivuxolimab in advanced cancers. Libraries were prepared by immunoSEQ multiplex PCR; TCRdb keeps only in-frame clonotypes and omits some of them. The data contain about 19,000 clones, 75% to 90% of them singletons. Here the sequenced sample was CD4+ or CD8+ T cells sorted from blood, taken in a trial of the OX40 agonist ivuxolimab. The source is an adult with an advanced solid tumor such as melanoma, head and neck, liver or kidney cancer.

The CDR3 nucleotides read TGTGCCGGGGGGACAGCAGCTAACTATGGCTACACCTTC. Translating gives CAGGTAANYGYTF. The chain combines TRBV6-1 with TRBJ1-2, with 7 bases identical to TRBD1. Germline V lookup: CDR1 MNHNS, CDR2 SASEGT. Losses at the gene ends were 11 bases for V and 0 bases for J; bases not matched to a gene: 6. There are 13 residues in the CDR3.

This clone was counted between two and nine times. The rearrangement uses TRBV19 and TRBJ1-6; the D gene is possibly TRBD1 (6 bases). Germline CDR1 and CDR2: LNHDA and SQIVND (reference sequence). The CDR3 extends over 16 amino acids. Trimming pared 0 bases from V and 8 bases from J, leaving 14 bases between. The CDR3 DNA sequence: TGTGCCAGTAGTATAGATCTCGCGGGGGCCTATTCACCCCTCCACTTT. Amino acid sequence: CASSIDLAGAYSPLHF. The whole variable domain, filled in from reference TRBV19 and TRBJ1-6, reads DGGITQSPKYLFRKEGQNVTLSCEQNLNHDAMYWYRQDPGQGLRLIYYSQIVNDFQKGDIAEGYSVSREKKESFPLTVTSAQKNPTAFYLCASSIDLAGAYSPLHFGNGTRLTVT.

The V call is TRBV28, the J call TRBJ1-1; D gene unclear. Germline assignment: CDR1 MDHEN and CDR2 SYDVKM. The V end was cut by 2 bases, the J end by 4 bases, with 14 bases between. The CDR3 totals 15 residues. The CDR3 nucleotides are TGTGCCAGCAGTTTAATAGGACCATCCTCCACTGAAGCTTTCTTT. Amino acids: CASSLIGPSSTEAFF. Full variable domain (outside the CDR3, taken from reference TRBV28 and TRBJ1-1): DVKVTQSSRYLVKRTGEKVFLECVQDMDHENMFWYRQDPGLGLRLIYFSYDVKMKEKGDIPEGYSVSREKKERFSLILESASTNQTSMYLCASSLIGPSSTEAFFGQGTRLTVV.